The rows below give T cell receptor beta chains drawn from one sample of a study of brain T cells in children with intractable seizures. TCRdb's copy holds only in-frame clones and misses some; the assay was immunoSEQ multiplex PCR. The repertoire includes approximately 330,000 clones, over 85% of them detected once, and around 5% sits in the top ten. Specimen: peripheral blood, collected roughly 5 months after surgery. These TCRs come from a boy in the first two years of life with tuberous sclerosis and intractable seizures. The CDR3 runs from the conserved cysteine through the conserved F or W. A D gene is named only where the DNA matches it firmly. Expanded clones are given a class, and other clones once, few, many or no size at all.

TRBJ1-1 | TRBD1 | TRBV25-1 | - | CASSPGTGLYTEAFF | TGTGCCAGCAGTCCCGGGACAGGATTGTACACTGAAGCTTTCTTT
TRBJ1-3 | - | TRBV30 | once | CAWSPGGGGNTIYF | TGTGCCTGGAGCCCCGGGGGAGGGGGAAACACCATATATTTT
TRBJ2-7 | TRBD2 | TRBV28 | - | CASSSAGEISYEQYF | TGTGCCAGCAGTTCCGCGGGGGAAATCTCCTACGAGCAGTACTTC
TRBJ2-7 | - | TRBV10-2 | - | CASSEGPTSGEQYF | TGCGCCAGCAGTGAGGGCCCGACCTCAGGCGAGCAGTACTTC
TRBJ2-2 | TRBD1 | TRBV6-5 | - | CASRLQGATGELFF | TGTGCCAGCAGGTTACAGGGGGCCACCGGGGAGCTGTTTTTT
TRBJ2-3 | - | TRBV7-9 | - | CASSLGGGRRDTDTQYF | TGTGCCAGCAGCTTAGGAGGGGGCAGGAGGGACACAGATACGCAGTATTTT
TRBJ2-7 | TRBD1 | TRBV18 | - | CASSTRDRESYEQYF | TGTGCCAGCTCAACTAGGGACAGGGAATCCTACGAGCAGTACTTC
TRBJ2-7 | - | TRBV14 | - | CASSQVLGAYEQYF | TGTGCCAGCAGCCAAGTATTGGGGGCCTACGAGCAGTACTTC
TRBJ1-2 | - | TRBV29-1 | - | CSVSQSNGYTF | TGCAGCGTTTCACAGAGTAATGGCTACACCTTC
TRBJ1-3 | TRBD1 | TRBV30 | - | CAWGTGAGNTIYF | TGTGCCTGGGGGACAGGAGCCGGAAACACCATATATTTT
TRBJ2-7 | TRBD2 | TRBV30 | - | CAFSAGLADPYEQYF | TGTGCCTTCTCCGCGGGACTAGCGGACCCCTACGAGCAGTACTTC
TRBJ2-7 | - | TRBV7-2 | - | CASSQGLAGAYSYEQYF | TGTGCCAGCAGCCAGGGGCTGGCCGGGGCTTACTCCTACGAGCAGTACTTC
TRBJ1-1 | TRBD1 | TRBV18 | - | CASSPFRGQGDTEAFF | TGTGCCAGCTCACCCTTCAGGGGGCAGGGGGACACTGAAGCTTTCTTT
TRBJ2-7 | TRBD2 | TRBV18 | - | CASSRTSGGDYEQYF | TGTGCCAGCTCACGGACTAGCGGGGGCGACTACGAGCAGTACTTC
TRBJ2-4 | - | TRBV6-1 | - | CASSEGMGNIQYF | TGTGCCAGCAGTGAGGGCATGGGGAACATTCAGTACTTC
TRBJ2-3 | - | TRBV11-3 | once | CASSLAGTDTQYF | TGTGCCAGCAGCTTAGCGGGCACAGATACGCAGTATTTT
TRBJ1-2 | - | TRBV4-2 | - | CASSQDKQGSGYTF | TGTGCCAGCAGCCAAGATAAACAGGGCAGTGGCTACACCTTC
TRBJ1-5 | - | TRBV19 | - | CATSISTDQPQHF | TGTGCCACCTCGATCAGTACCGATCAGCCCCAGCATTTT
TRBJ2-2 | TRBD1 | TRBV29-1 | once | CSVLGQGPGELFF | TGCAGCGTTCTGGGACAGGGACCCGGGGAGCTGTTTTTT
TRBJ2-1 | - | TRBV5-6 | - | CASSLLRVSYNEQFF | TGTGCCAGCAGCTTGCTACGGGTGTCCTACAATGAGCAGTTCTTC
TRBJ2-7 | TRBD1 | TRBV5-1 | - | CASSSPGQMTYEQYF | TGCGCCAGCAGCTCACCGGGACAGATGACCTACGAGCAGTACTTC
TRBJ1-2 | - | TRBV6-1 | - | CASSELFGREGYGYTF | TGTGCCAGCAGTGAATTATTCGGGAGGGAGGGCTATGGCTACACCTTC
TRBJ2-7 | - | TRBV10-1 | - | CASSESPGYEQYF | TGCGCCAGCAGTGAGTCCCCAGGCTACGAGCAGTACTTC
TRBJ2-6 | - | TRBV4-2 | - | CASSQRERDYSGANVLTF | TGTGCCAGCAGCCAACGGGAGAGGGATTACTCTGGGGCCAACGTCCTGACTTTC
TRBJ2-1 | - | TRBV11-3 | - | CASSLDKRRYTYNEQFF | TGTGCCAGCAGCTTAGATAAGAGGAGATACACCTACAATGAGCAGTTCTTC
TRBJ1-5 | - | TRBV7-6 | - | CASSLNAGGLSNQPQHF | TGTGCCAGCAGCTTAAATGCTGGGGGTCTAAGCAATCAGCCCCAGCATTTT
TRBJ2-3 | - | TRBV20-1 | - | CSASGDTQYF | TGCAGTGCTAGCGGGGATACGCAGTATTTT
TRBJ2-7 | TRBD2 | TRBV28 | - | CASSSASGGARAHEQYF | TGTGCCAGCAGTTCAGCTAGCGGGGGGGCAAGGGCACACGAGCAGTACTTC
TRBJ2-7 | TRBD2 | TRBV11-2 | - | CASSSPASGTNEQYF | TGTGCCAGCAGCTCCCCGGCTAGCGGGACTAACGAGCAGTACTTC
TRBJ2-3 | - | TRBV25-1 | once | CASSEYGRWGTDTQYF | TGTGCCAGCAGTGAATACGGCAGGTGGGGCACAGATACGCAGTATTTT
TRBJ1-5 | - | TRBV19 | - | CASSMGTGGNQPQHF | TGTGCCAGTAGTATGGGTACCGGTGGCAATCAGCCCCAGCATTTT
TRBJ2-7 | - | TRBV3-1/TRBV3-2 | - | CASSQVGGLTPYEQYF | TGTGCCAGCAGCCAAGTTGGAGGCCTTACTCCCTACGAGCAGTACTTC
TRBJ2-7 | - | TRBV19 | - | CASTSGNYEQYF | TGTGCCAGTACGTCCGGTAACTACGAGCAGTACTTC
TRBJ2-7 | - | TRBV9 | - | CASSVGARQSYEQYF | TGTGCCAGCAGCGTAGGGGCACGGCAATCCTACGAGCAGTACTTC
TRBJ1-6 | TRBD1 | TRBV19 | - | CASSPGQGESPLHF | TGTGCCAGTAGCCCGGGACAGGGAGAATCACCCCTCCACTTT
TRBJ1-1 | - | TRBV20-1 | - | CSARRVTGAFF | TGCAGTGCCCGAAGGGTCACCGGGGCTTTCTTT
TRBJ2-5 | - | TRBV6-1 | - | CASSEVQETQYF | TGTGCCAGCAGTGAGGTACAAGAGACCCAGTACTTC
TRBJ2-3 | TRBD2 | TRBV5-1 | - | CASSSPSGRATDTQYF | TGCGCCAGCAGTTCGCCTAGCGGGAGGGCGACAGATACGCAGTATTTT
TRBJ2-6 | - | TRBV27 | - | CASSLQDSGANVLTF | TGTGCCAGCAGTTTACAGGACTCTGGGGCCAACGTCCTGACTTTC